The next 26 T cell receptor beta chains were all read from a single sample in a study of cytomegalovirus exposure and HLA in healthy donors. Amplification used 60 Vbeta primers and 13 Jbeta primers. Generated by immunoSEQ multiplex PCR, the TCRdb table keeps only in-frame clones and is missing some. The sample lists around 220,000 clones, approximately 80% seen once, with roughly 1.5% in the top ten. Sequencing was carried out using PBMCs. Receptor source: a girl aged 5 to 17 in good health and CMV-seronegative.

V and J are TRBV5-4 and TRBJ1-4; TRBD1 might be the D (5 bases). The V gene's germline CDR1 is SGHNT and CDR2 YYREEE (reference sequence). The V end was cut by 1 base, the J end by 7 bases, with 14 bases between. The CDR3 loop spans 15 amino acids. In nucleotides, the CDR3 is TGTGCCAGCAGCTTGTCGGGGGGAGACGGTGAAAAACTGTTTTTT. It yields the protein CASSLSGGDGEKLFF.

In nucleotides, the CDR3 is TGCGCCAGCAGCCAAGCAGGGGCTAGCTCCCCCACAGATACGCAGTATTTT. Protein: CASSQAGASSPTDTQYF. J is TRBJ2-3 and V is TRBV4-3, with D possibly being TRBD1 (6 bases). The CDR3 covers 17 residues. With 1 base removed from V and 2 bases from J, the gap between germline ends came to 16 bases. Germline-derived CDR1 and CDR2 are LGHNA and YSLEER.

Written as DNA, the CDR3 is TGTGCCAGCTCACTACTTCTTACCGGGACAGAAAGCACAGATACGCAGTATTTT. This gives the protein CASSLLLTGTESTDTQYF. The genes are TRBV18 and TRBJ2-3, with 7 bases identical to TRBD1. In germline, CDR1 is KGHSH, CDR2 LQKENI. There are 18 residues in the CDR3. V shed 4 bases and J 0 bases; nucleotides not matched to a gene: 13.

There are a few counts of this clone. The V and J genes are TRBV6-6 and TRBJ1-1; 9 bases line up with TRBD1. Germline trimming cut 5 bases from V and 6 bases from J; bases unmatched to any gene: 10. The CDR3 consists of 15 residues. The germline V gene encodes CDR1 MNHNY and CDR2 SVGAGI (reference sequence). Written as DNA, the CDR3 is TGTGCCAGCAGTGGAACGGGACAGGGTTATCCTGAAGCTTTCTTT. Translation gives CASSGTGQGYPEAFF.

J is TRBJ2-3 and V is TRBV5-4, with a tentative D call TRBD2 (6 bases). The V end lost 0 bases, the J end lost 0 bases, and 8 bases lay between the germline ends. This CDR3 comprises 15 residues. The germline V gene has CDR1 SGHNT and CDR2 YYREEE (reference sequence). CDR3 sequence reads: CASSLAAGSTDTQYF. DNA of the CDR3: TGTGCCAGCAGCTTGGCGGCGGGGAGCACAGATACGCAGTATTTT.

The V gene is TRBV6-6, the J gene TRBJ1-4, with 7 nucleotides matching TRBD1. Looked up from germline, CDR1 is MNHNY and CDR2 is SVGAGI (reference sequence). This CDR3 spans 16 amino acids. J was trimmed by 0 bases and V by 6 bases; bases with no gene match: 7. Written as DNA, the CDR3 is TGTGCCAGCAGAGGGACAGCCACAGCAACTAATGAAAAACTGTTTTTT. The encoded protein is CASRGTATATNEKLFF.

The chain couples TRBV7-2 to TRBJ2-7, with D perhaps matching TRBD2 (6 bases). The CDR3 totals 14 residues. V was cut by 4 bases and J by 1 base, with 11 bases left in between. The germline CDR1 and CDR2 sequences are SGHTA and FQGNSA. Here the CDR3 reads CASSSYLASYEQYF. The CDR3 region has the DNA TGTGCCAGCAGCTCTTATCTAGCGTCCTACGAGCAGTACTTC.

The chain links TRBV28 to TRBJ1-2; TRBD1 matches at 8 bases. This CDR3 comprises 14 residues. Germline V CDR1 and CDR2: MDHEN, SYDVKM. V lost 2 bases to trimming and J lost 5 bases; unmatched junction nucleotides: 4. Here the CDR3 DNA reads TGTGCCAGCAGTTTAGGCAGGGGGCCATATGGCTACACCTTC. It specifies CASSLGRGPYGYTF.

In its sample, this clone was seen once. The genes are TRBV27 and TRBJ2-7; TRBD1 matches 9 bases. CDR1 and CDR2 (germline): MNHEY, SMNVEV (reference sequence). The length of the CDR3 is 15 residues. V was pared by 4 bases and J by 6 bases, with 10 bases of the junction left unmatched. The CDR3: CASSSTGTGFREQYF. The CDR3 DNA sequence: TGTGCCAGCAGTTCGACCGGGACAGGGTTCCGCGAGCAGTACTTC.

V gene TRBV7-5 combines with J gene TRBJ1-2. TRBV7-5 is a documented pseudogene. The CDR3 is 18 residues long. CDR3 sequence: CARTRGTRHPRPFYGYTF. Here the CDR3 DNA reads TGTGCCAGAACCCGGGGGACTAGACACCCAAGGCCATTTTATGGCTACACCTTC.

The table lists this clone with a few counts. This chain uses TRBV19 with TRBJ2-1; 10 positions agree with TRBD2. The length of the CDR3 is 17 residues. Germline V lookup: CDR1 LNHDA, CDR2 SQIVND (reference sequence). V was pared by 5 bases and J by 4 bases, with 11 bases of the junction left unmatched. CDR3 loop: CASSSRAGGLTYNEQFF. The CDR3 nucleotides read TGTGCCAGTAGTTCCCGAGCGGGGGGGCTTACGTACAATGAGCAGTTCTTC.

The chain recombines TRBV19 with TRBJ2-7, with D maybe TRBD1 (6 bases). The CDR3 totals 14 residues. CDR1 and CDR2 (germline): LNHDA, SQIVND (reference sequence). Trimming removed 5 bases at V and 3 bases at J, with 14 bases between. This chain's CDR3 is CASSLRGRGYEQYF. DNA of the CDR3: TGTGCCAGTAGTCTCCGCGGCAGGGGCTACGAGCAGTACTTC.

The V gene is TRBV5-4, the J gene TRBJ2-2; 7 bases agree with TRBD2. Looked up from germline, CDR1 is SGHNT and CDR2 is YYREEE (reference sequence). CDR3 length: 13 amino acids. J gave up 7 bases and V 1 base, and 1 base lay outside the gene matches. The CDR3 loop is CASSLRGDGELFF. In DNA, the CDR3 is TGTGCCAGCAGCTTGCGGGGGGACGGGGAGCTGTTTTTT.

This chain uses TRBV5-1 with TRBJ2-1; D is perhaps TRBD2 (6 bases). There are 16 residues in the CDR3. The V end lost 0 bases, the J end lost 0 bases, and 10 bases lay between the germline ends. CDR1 and CDR2 from the germline V gene are SGHRS and YFSETQ. CDR3 coding DNA: TGCGCCAGCAGCTTGGTCGCGGGGAGCTCCTACAATGAGCAGTTCTTC. Protein product: CASSLVAGSSYNEQFF. The whole variable domain, filled in from reference TRBV5-1 and TRBJ2-1, reads KAGVTQTPRYLIKTRGQQVTLSCSPISGHRSVSWYQQTPGQGLQFLFEYFSETQRNKGNFPGRFSGRQFSNSRSEMNVSTLELGDSALYLCASSLVAGSSYNEQFFGPGTRLTVL.

The rearrangement links TRBV5-6 to TRBJ1-5; D is uncertain. Germline V gives CDR1 SGHDT, CDR2 YYEEEE. The CDR3 has 14 amino acids. V was shortened by 3 bases and J by 1 base, with 8 bases between the two germline ends. The DNA of the CDR3 is TGTGCCAGCAGCTCAGTGCTGAGCAATCAGCCCCAGCATTTT. Its translation is CASSSVLSNQPQHF.

The chain carries TRBV18 and TRBJ1-3; D call uncertain. The V end lost 1 base, the J end lost 3 bases, and 13 bases lay between the germline ends. The length of the CDR3 is 16 residues. Germline V CDR1 and CDR2: KGHSH, LQKENI. The DNA of the CDR3 is TGTGCCAGCTCACCACTACCTGTACCGGGTGGAAACACCATATATTTT. This codes for CASSPLPVPGGNTIYF.

The CDR3 DNA follows: TGTGCCAGCAGCTCCGACAGCAGCAATCAGCCCCAGCATTTT. This codes for CASSSDSSNQPQHF. This sequence joins TRBV5-4 and TRBJ1-5; possibly TRBD1 for D (5 bases). The CDR3 has 14 residues. Germline V gene lookup returns CDR1 SGHNT and CDR2 YYREEE (reference sequence). Trimming stripped 3 bases from V and 1 base from J, with 8 bases between.

The chain employs TRBV18 and TRBJ1-3; D unresolved. This CDR3 is 13 amino acids long. The ends were cut back, 2 bases at V and 3 bases at J, with 5 bases in the middle. Per the germline V gene, CDR1 is KGHSH and CDR2 is LQKENI. This chain's CDR3 is CASSPEHGNTIYF. As DNA, the CDR3 is TGTGCCAGCTCACCAGAGCATGGAAACACCATATATTTT.

V and J are TRBV19 and TRBJ2-3, with D possibly TRBD2 on 5 matching bases. Germline V gene data show CDR1 as LNHDA and CDR2 as SQIVND (reference sequence). The CDR3 runs 12 residues. V dropped 3 bases and J dropped 7 bases, with 8 bases sitting between them. The CDR3 protein is CASSIPGNTQYF. In nucleotides, the CDR3 is TGTGCCAGTAGTATCCCCGGGAATACGCAGTATTTT.

This clone was seen once. The rearrangement joins TRBV15 to TRBJ2-5; a weak D match, TRBD2 (6 bases). The CDR3 contains 17 residues. The V and J ends lost 2 bases and 1 base respectively, with 17 bases between them. CDR1 is LNHNV, CDR2 YYDKDF, per germline (reference sequence). CDR3 residues: CATSRPGGGRGQETQYF. CDR3 coding DNA: TGTGCCACCAGCAGACCCGGGGGAGGTCGGGGCCAAGAGACCCAGTACTTC.

The chain employs TRBV7-8 and TRBJ2-7, with 11 bases matching TRBD2. Trimming at V came to 3 bases and at J to 3 bases, leaving 1 base not matched to a gene. The CDR3 is 14 amino acids. Per the germline V gene, CDR1 is SGHVS and CDR2 is FQNEAQ. The CDR3 loop reads CASSFSGRVYEQYF. The CDR3 DNA follows: TGTGCCAGCAGCTTTAGCGGGAGGGTCTACGAGCAGTACTTC.

The chain uses TRBV6-1 and TRBJ2-5, with TRBD2 matching 14 bases. TRBJ2-7 explains the end of the DNA better; the J call may be wrong. Germline V gene data show CDR1 as MNHNS and CDR2 as SASEGT. The CDR3 is made up of 18 amino acids. CDR3 sequence reads: CASSEAGTSGSLRYEQYF. The CDR3 bases are TGTGCCAGCAGTGAAGCAGGGACTAGCGGGAGTCTCCGCTACGAGCAGTACTTC.

This rearrangement joins TRBV2 to TRBJ1-1; D is uncertain. CDR1 is SNHLY, CDR2 FYNNEI, per germline. Trimming stripped 3 bases from V and 11 bases from J, with 13 bases between. This CDR3 region has 12 residues. CDR3 coding DNA: TGTGCCAGCAGTGACCCCGTTAAGCGGGCTTTCTTT. Amino acid sequence: CASSDPVKRAFF.

The count of this clone is one. V is TRBV28 and J is TRBJ1-2; D gene ambiguous. This CDR3 spans 17 amino acids. CDR1 MDHEN and CDR2 SYDVKM come from the germline V gene. V lost 7 bases, J lost 4 bases, and 25 bases lay in between. This chain's CDR3 is CASTLLAASSSAYGYTF. DNA of the CDR3: TGTGCCAGCACCCTCCTGGCAGCGTCCTCCTCGGCCTATGGCTACACCTTC.

This chain uses TRBV7-9 with TRBJ1-2; TRBD1 agrees at 7 bases. Germline CDR1 is SEHNR and CDR2 is FQNEAQ (reference sequence). The length of the CDR3 is 15 residues. V was clipped by 1 base and J by 4 bases; unmatched bases: 6. This CDR3 is CASSLGSGTAYGYTF. The CDR3 nucleotides are TGTGCCAGCAGCTTAGGGTCCGGGACAGCCTATGGCTACACCTTC.

The chain couples TRBV2 to TRBJ1-5, with TRBD1 identical over 9 bases. This CDR3 has 15 amino acids. The germline V gene encodes CDR1 SNHLY and CDR2 FYNNEI. Trimming at V came to 5 bases and at J to 1 base, leaving 3 bases not matched to a gene. The CDR3 bases are TGTGCCAGCAGTAGACAGGGGGTAAGCAATCAGCCCCAGCATTTT. The encoded protein is CASSRQGVSNQPQHF.